This T cell receptor (beta chain) comes out of a study of shared clonotypes between healthy human individuals. CDR3 length equals 13 residues. The data were produced by immunoSEQ multiplex PCR, yet TCRdb's version contains in-frame clones alone and is incomplete. Here the sample spans some 1.4 million clones, roughly 96% being singletons. This chain links TRBV21-1 with TRBJ1-2. TRBV21-1 is tagged as a pseudogene. This TCR was recovered from a man between 25 and 39 years old in good health. The sequenced material came from naive CD4+ T cells sorted from blood. Stated subset: CD45RA+ positively selected. CDR3: CANNRRGFDGYTF. The CDR3 DNA is TGTGCCAACAACAGGAGAGGGTTTGATGGCTACACCTTC.